The next 25 T cell receptor beta chains were all read from a single sample in a study of Graves' ophthalmopathy and Graves' hyperthyroidism. RNA transcripts were the template, and TCR beta CDR3 regions were amplified from them. The library came from an HTBI-primed first-round RT-PCR and a second-round multiplex PCR. TCRdb independently ran MiXCR on the multiplex PCR reads; one entry per CDR3 protein. Among about 740,000 distinct CDR3 sequences, roughly two fifths were seen once, and the ten largest hold 40% to 45%. Sequences were obtained from peripheral blood. These receptors were obtained from an adult man with Graves' ophthalmopathy.

This chain uses TRBV29-1 with TRBJ1-1; D not certain. This CDR3 is 12 amino acids long. The V end was cut by 7 bases, the J end by 4 bases, with 13 bases between. CDR1 is SQVTM and CDR2 is ANQGSEA in the germline V gene. CDR3 DNA sequence: TGCAGCGCAAGCCCCTGGGGCACTGAAGCTTTCTTT. Translating it yields CSASPWGTEAFF.

Of note for this clonotype: A much more abundant neighbour one base away suggests this may be a read error. The genes are TRBV12-3 or TRBV12-4 and TRBJ2-7, with D maybe TRBD2 (6 bases). The CDR3 is 12 amino acids. The CDR3 bases are TGTGCCAACAGTCTACGGGGGTTCGAGCAGTACTTC. It codes for CANSLRGFEQYF.

The chain recombines TRBV7-9 with TRBJ2-6, with 9 bases aligning to TRBD1. The length of the CDR3 is 15 residues. The V and J ends lost 1 base and 10 bases, in that order; junction bases with no gene match: 5. Per the germline V gene, CDR1 is SEHNR and CDR2 is FQNEAQ (reference sequence). Written as DNA, the CDR3 is TGTGCCAGCAGCTTAGTGTGGACAGGGGTAAACGTCCTGACTTTC. Protein: CASSLVWTGVNVLTF.

This clonotype was seen only a few times. This sequence joins TRBV2 and TRBJ2-6; no clear D gene. CDR3 length equals 15 residues. Germline V CDR1 and CDR2: SNHLY, FYNNEI. Trimming left V 6 bases short and J 3 bases short, with 12 bases between. In DNA form, the CDR3 reads TGTGCCAGCAGCAGGATCATTGTTGGGGCCAACGTCCTGACTTTC. This translates into CASSRIIVGANVLTF.

In its sample, this clonotype was seen many times. The CDR3 loop reads CATSDSDIYEQYF. The CDR3, as DNA: TGTGCCACCAGTGATTCGGACATATACGAGCAGTACTTC. V is TRBV24-1 and J is TRBJ2-7, with a possible D match to TRBD1 (5 bases). Germline-derived CDR1 and CDR2 are KGHDR and SFDVKD. V lost 2 bases, J lost 4 bases, and 8 bases lay in between. CDR3 length: 13 residues.

This chain joins TRBV5-1 and TRBJ1-1; 10 bases align to TRBD1. After removal of 4 bases from V and 4 bases from J, the junction contained 13 bases not matched to a gene. Germline V gives CDR1 SGHRS, CDR2 YFSETQ. The CDR3 contains 17 residues. CDR3 DNA: TGCGCCAGCAGCCCCCTGGGACAGGGGATCGGAACCACTGAAGCTTTCTTT. Protein: CASSPLGQGIGTTEAFF.

This clonotype was detected only once. V is TRBV20-1 and J is TRBJ1-2; TRBD1 is a possible D gene (5 bases). Germline V gene lookup returns CDR1 DFQATT and CDR2 SNEGSKA (reference sequence). CDR3 length: 16 amino acids. The V and J ends lost 1 base and 0 bases respectively, with 15 bases between them. The CDR3 coding sequence is TGCAGTGCTAGAGTGGCAGGGAGAGGGGCTAACTATGGCTACACCTTC. It translates to CSARVAGRGANYGYTF.

This clonotype showed up many times. This rearrangement joins TRBV29-1 to TRBJ2-2, with 7 bases matching TRBD2. The CDR3 extends over 12 amino acids. The germline gives CDR1 SQVTM, CDR2 ANQGSEA. V dropped 6 bases and J dropped 4; count of bases not matched to a gene: 2. Here the CDR3 DNA reads TGCAGCGTGGGGGGGAGCACCGGGGAGCTGTTTTTT. Residues: CSVGGSTGELFF.

The V and J genes are TRBV20-1 and TRBJ1-5, with unresolved D. Looked up from germline, CDR1 is DFQATT and CDR2 is SNEGSKA (reference sequence). V was shortened by 5 bases and J by 0 bases, with 17 bases between the two germline ends. The CDR3 is 16 amino acids. The CDR3 spells CSAHGRTGTSNQPQHF. The CDR3 DNA reads TGCAGTGCTCATGGACGGACGGGTACTAGCAATCAGCCCCAGCATTTT.

The chain couples TRBV29-1 to TRBJ2-6; possibly TRBD1 for D (6 bases). With 6 bases removed from V and 0 bases from J, the gap between germline ends came to 18 bases. CDR1 and CDR2 (germline): SQVTM, ANQGSEA. The CDR3 has 17 residues. CDR3 nucleotides: TGCAGCGTAGAGGACAGTTCAAGCTCCTCTGGGGCCAACGTCCTGACTTTC. Protein: CSVEDSSSSSGANVLTF.

This clonotype showed up just a few times. The V and J genes are TRBV7-8 and TRBJ1-5; D is undetermined. Germline V CDR1 and CDR2: SGHVS, FQNEAQ. The CDR3 extends over 16 amino acids. The V end lost 5 bases, the J end lost 2 bases, and 16 bases lay between the germline ends. Written as DNA, the CDR3 is TGTGCCAGCAGCGGAGGAGATCAAGGACGCAATCAGCCCCAGCATTTT. As protein: CASSGGDQGRNQPQHF.

The chain joins TRBV20-1 to TRBJ2-7, with D perhaps TRBD1 (6 bases). V lost 7 bases and J lost 7, with 14 bases in between. CDR1 and CDR2 from the germline V gene are DFQATT and SNEGSKA (reference sequence). The CDR3 length is 11 residues. CDR3 in amino acids: CSGQAVYEQYF. In nucleotides, the CDR3 is TGCAGTGGACAGGCAGTGTATGAGCAGTACTTC.

This clonotype was observed a single time. This rearrangement joins TRBV25-1 to TRBJ1-6; D not resolved. The CDR3 covers 14 residues. Per the germline V gene, CDR1 is MGHDK and CDR2 is SYGVNS. V was trimmed by 8 bases and J by 8 bases, leaving 16 bases between them. This CDR3 reads CASSPGRSHSPLHF. CDR3 sequence (DNA): TGTGCCAGCTCTCCGGGGAGAAGCCATTCACCCCTCCACTTT.

This chain's CDR3 is CASTRGWGNTEAFF. The CDR3 bases are TGTGCCAGCACCAGGGGGTGGGGGAACACTGAAGCTTTCTTT. V is TRBV28 and J is TRBJ1-1, with 7 bases matching TRBD1. The CDR3 runs to 14 residues. Germline CDR1 MDHEN, CDR2 SYDVKM. Trimming at V came to 7 bases and at J to 1 base, leaving 6 bases not matched to a gene.

This chain links TRBV11-1 with TRBJ1-1; D not resolved. CDR1 and CDR2 (germline): SGHAT, FQDESV (reference sequence). The CDR3 runs 15 residues. Trimming stripped 3 bases from V and 2 bases from J, with 13 bases between. The CDR3 here is CASSLSPRGNTEAFF. CDR3 DNA: TGTGCCAGCAGCTTGTCCCCACGTGGAAACACTGAAGCTTTCTTT. Using reference TRBV11-1 and TRBJ1-1 for the parts outside the CDR3, the full variable domain is EAEVAQSPRYKITEKSQAVAFWCDPISGHATLYWYRQILGQGPELLVQFQDESVVDDSQLPKDRFSAERLKGVDSTLKIQPAELGDSAMYLCASSLSPRGNTEAFFGQGTRLTVV.

This clonotype was detected only once. This may stem from a read error, because a much larger clone lies one nucleotide away. This rearrangement joins TRBV14 to TRBJ1-1; no definite D call. The CDR3 has 13 residues. V was clipped by 3 bases and J by 7 bases, with 12 bases between them. Germline V CDR1 and CDR2: SGHDN, FVKESK. CDR3 residues: CASSHTAGLEAFF. CDR3 coding DNA: TGTGCCAGCAGCCACACGGCGGGCCTTGAAGCTTTCTTT. Full variable domain (remainder filled in from reference TRBV14 and TRBJ1-1): EAGVTQFPSHSVIEKGQTVTLRCDPISGHDNLYWYRRVMGKEIKFLLHFVKESKQDESGMPNNRFLAERTGGTYSTLKVQPAELEDSGVYFCASSHTAGLEAFFGQGTRLTVV.

This rearrangement joins TRBV7-9 to TRBJ1-1, with D possibly matching TRBD1 (5 bases). Germline assignment: CDR1 SEHNR and CDR2 FQNEAQ (reference sequence). Trimming took off 5 bases at V and 1 base at J, with 11 bases between the two ends. There are 14 residues in the CDR3. CDR3 protein: CASSGGPTNTEAFF. CDR3 DNA sequence: TGTGCCAGCAGCGGGGGACCAACGAACACTGAAGCTTTCTTT.

The chain links TRBV24-1 to TRBJ2-3, with TRBD1 matching over 10 bases. The germline CDR1 and CDR2 sequences are KGHDR and SFDVKD. CDR3 length equals 17 residues. J gave up 0 bases and V 5 bases, and 7 bases lay outside the gene matches. CDR3 amino acids: CATSALRGQGSTDTQYF. The DNA for the CDR3 is TGTGCCACCAGTGCCCTGAGGGGACAGGGGAGCACAGATACGCAGTATTTT.

In this sample, this clonotype turned up a few times. The V and J genes are TRBV20-1 and TRBJ2-5; D gene uncertain. Germline V gives CDR1 DFQATT, CDR2 SNEGSKA (reference sequence). The CDR3 extends over 10 amino acids. V lost 2 bases and J 4 bases, leaving 2 bases between the germline ends. DNA of the CDR3: TGCAGTGCTAGATTAGAGACCCAGTACTTC. This translates into CSARLETQYF.

The chain joins TRBV28 to TRBJ2-7; D gene unclear. The CDR3 has 13 residues. V was clipped by 6 bases and J by 3 bases, with 12 bases between them. Germline CDR1 and CDR2: MDHEN and SYDVKM. CDR3 sequence reads: CASSPGPYYEQYF. The CDR3 DNA follows: TGTGCCAGCAGCCCCGGGCCATACTACGAGCAGTACTTC.

The table lists this clonotype with many counts. The V and J genes are TRBV7-2 and TRBJ2-7, with D unclear. The CDR3 covers 11 residues. Germline V gives CDR1 SGHTA, CDR2 FQGNSA. Trimming shortened V by 6 bases and J by 5 bases, and 8 bases separated the two germline ends. The CDR3: CASRYLDEQYF. In DNA form, the CDR3 reads TGTGCCAGCAGATACCTAGACGAGCAGTACTTC.

The V and J genes are TRBV25-1 and TRBJ2-7; D remains ambiguous. Germline V lookup: CDR1 MGHDK, CDR2 SYGVNS. V lost 5 bases to trimming and J lost 6 bases, with 14 bases between them. The CDR3 is 13 amino acids. The CDR3 DNA reads TGTGCCAGCAGTTTAAACGTACGGGCCGAGCAGTACTTC. It yields the protein CASSLNVRAEQYF.

Points on this clonotype: Since a much larger clone is just one base distant, this may be a read error. This chain joins TRBV7-9 and TRBJ1-2; D is uncertain. Trimming removed 2 bases from V and 1 base from J, with 17 bases in between. The V gene's germline CDR1 is SEHNR and CDR2 FQNEAQ (reference sequence). The CDR3 covers 17 residues. In DNA form, the CDR3 reads TGTGCCAGCAGCTTATCCTTAACCCGGACCGATAACTATGGCTACACCTTC. This codes for CASSLSLTRTDNYGYTF.

The V call is TRBV29-1, the J call TRBJ2-7; TRBD2 aligns across 12 bases. The CDR3 contains 13 residues. Germline V gene lookup returns CDR1 SQVTM and CDR2 ANQGSEA. The V segment lost 7 bases and the J segment 5 bases; nucleotides outside the gene matches: 6. CDR3 nucleotides: TGCAGCGGACTAGCGGGAGATATCCACGAGCAGTACTTC. The encoded protein is CSGLAGDIHEQYF.

The chain has TRBV9 and TRBJ2-5; D gene ambiguous. Germline CDR1 reads SGDLS; CDR2 reads YYNGEE. CDR3 size: 13 residues. V lost 0 bases and J lost 7, with 10 bases in between. The CDR3 DNA is TGTGCCAGCAGCGTAGCAGGTCCAGGGACCCAGTACTTC. Translated, it gives CASSVAGPGTQYF.